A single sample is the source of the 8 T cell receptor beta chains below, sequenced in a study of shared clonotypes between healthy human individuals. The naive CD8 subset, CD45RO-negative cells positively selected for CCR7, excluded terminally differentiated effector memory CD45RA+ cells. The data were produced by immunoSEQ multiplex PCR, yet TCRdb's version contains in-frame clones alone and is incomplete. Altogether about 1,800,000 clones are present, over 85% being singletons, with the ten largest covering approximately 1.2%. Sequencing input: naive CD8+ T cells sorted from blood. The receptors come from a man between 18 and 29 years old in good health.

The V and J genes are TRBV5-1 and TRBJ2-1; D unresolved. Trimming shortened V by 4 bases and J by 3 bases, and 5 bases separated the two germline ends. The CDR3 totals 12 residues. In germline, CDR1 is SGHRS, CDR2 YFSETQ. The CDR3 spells CASSQYYNEQFF. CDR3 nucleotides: TGCGCCAGCAGCCAATACTACAATGAGCAGTTCTTC.

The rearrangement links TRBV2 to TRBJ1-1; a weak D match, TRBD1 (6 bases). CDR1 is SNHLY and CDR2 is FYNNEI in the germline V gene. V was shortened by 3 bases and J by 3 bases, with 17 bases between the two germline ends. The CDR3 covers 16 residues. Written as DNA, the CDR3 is TGTGCCAGCAGTGAGACTCTACCAAACAGGGACACTGAAGCTTTCTTT. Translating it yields CASSETLPNRDTEAFF. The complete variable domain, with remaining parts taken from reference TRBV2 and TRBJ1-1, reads EPEVTQTPSHQVTQMGQEVILRCVPISNHLYFYWYRQILGQKVEFLVSFYNNEISEKSEIFDDQFSVERPDGSNFTLKIRSTKLEDSAMYFCASSETLPNRDTEAFFGQGTRLTVV.

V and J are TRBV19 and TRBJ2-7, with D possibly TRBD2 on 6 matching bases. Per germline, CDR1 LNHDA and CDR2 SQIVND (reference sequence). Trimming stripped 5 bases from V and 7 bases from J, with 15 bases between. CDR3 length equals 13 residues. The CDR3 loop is CASSPDAEGEQYF. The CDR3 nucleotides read TGTGCCAGTAGTCCAGACGCGGAGGGGGAGCAGTACTTC.

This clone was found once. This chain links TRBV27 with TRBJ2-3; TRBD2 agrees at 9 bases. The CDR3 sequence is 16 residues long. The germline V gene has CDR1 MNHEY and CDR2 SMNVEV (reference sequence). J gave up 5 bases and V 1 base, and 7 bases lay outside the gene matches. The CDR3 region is CASSLWAGGPEDTQYF. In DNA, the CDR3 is TGTGCCAGCAGTTTATGGGCGGGGGGGCCTGAAGATACGCAGTATTTT.

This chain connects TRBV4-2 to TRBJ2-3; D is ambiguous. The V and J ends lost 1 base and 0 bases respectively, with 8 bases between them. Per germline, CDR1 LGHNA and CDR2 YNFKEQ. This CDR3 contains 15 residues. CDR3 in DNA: TGTGCCAGCAGCCAAGTGGCGGCTAGCACAGATACGCAGTATTTT. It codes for CASSQVAASTDTQYF.

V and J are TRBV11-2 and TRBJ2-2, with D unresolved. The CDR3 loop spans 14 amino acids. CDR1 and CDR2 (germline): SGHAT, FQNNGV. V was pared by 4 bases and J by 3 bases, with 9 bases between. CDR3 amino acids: CASSSVPYTGELFF. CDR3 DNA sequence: TGTGCCAGCAGCTCGGTCCCATACACCGGGGAGCTGTTTTTT.

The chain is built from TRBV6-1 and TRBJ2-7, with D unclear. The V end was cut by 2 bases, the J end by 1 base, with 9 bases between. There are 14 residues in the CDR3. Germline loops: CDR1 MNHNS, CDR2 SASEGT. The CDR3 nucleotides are TGTGCCAGCAGTGAAATCGGCGCGTCCTACGAGCAGTACTTC. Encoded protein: CASSEIGASYEQYF.

CDR3 protein: CASSLSGWDFYTGELFF. The CDR3 bases are TGTGCCAGCAGTTTATCGGGGTGGGACTTTTACACCGGGGAGCTGTTTTTT. This chain connects TRBV27 to TRBJ2-2; maybe TRBD2 (6 bases). V was shortened by 0 bases and J by 3 bases, with 14 bases between the two germline ends. This CDR3 is 17 amino acids long. CDR1 is MNHEY and CDR2 is SMNVEV in the germline V gene (reference sequence).